This T cell receptor beta chain was captured by sequencing in a study of beta chain features in type 1 diabetes. This clone occurred a few times. Its target is unknown. The V gene's germline CDR1 is MNHEY and CDR2 SMNVEV (reference sequence). The V end was cut by 6 bases, the J end by 0 bases, with 6 bases between. The CDR3 has 13 residues. What was sequenced were expressed TCRB transcripts, since all of the isolated RNA had been reverse transcribed. The table came from immunoSEQ multiplex PCR; TCRdb's copy has only in-frame clones and leaves some out. The data show about 150,000 clones, around 10% seen once. Findings and caveats of the study: People with Type 1 diabetes carried modestly yet significantly shorter TCRB CDR3s in all four CD4+ subsets. The VDJ junctions of type 1 diabetes patients carried fewer insertions and more deletions.

The clonotype comes from a man aged 25 to 40 with type 1 diabetes. This chain joins TRBV27 and TRBJ1-5; no clear D. Sequenced input: central memory CD4+ T cells from blood. The CDR3 nucleotides are TGTGCCAGCAGGAGGATTAGCAATCAGCCCCAGCATTTT. Translating it yields CASRRISNQPQHF.